Listed below are T cell receptor beta chains from one sample, sequenced in a study of shared clonotypes between healthy human individuals. The repertoire was sequenced with immunoSEQ multiplex PCR; TCRdb's copy has only in-frame clones and lacks some. The sample includes around 440,000 clones, about 74% of them seen just once. Input material: PBMCs. Receptors were obtained from a woman between 35 and 50 years old in good health. Some clones in this sample may be carry-over from other donors' samples. Both conserved end residues are part of each CDR3. The D gene is left open where the match is weak. Only part of the rows carry a size: once, few, many, or a class if the clone is expanded.

cdr3_nt,cdr3_aa,j_call,d_call,v_call,clone_size
TGTGCCAGCCAGACAGGGGGTGAAAAACTGTTTTTT,CASQTGGEKLFF,TRBJ1-4,TRBD1,TRBV19,-
TGCGCCAGCAGCCCCAGGGAGGATCAGCCCCAGCATTTT,CASSPREDQPQHF,TRBJ1-5,-,TRBV4-1,-
TGTGCCAGCAGCCCCCGAGGGGGGGGGTTGGGTGGCTACACCTTC,CASSPRGGGLGGYTF,TRBJ1-2,-,TRBV7-9,-
TGCGCCAGCAGCTTAGGACAGGGGACCGGGGAGCTGTTTTTT,CASSLGQGTGELFF,TRBJ2-2,TRBD1,TRBV5-1,-
TGTGCCGGCAACCCCACAGGGCAACGTTTCGCTGGGGCCAACGTCCTGACTTTC,CAGNPTGQRFAGANVLTF,TRBJ2-6,-,TRBV7-8,-
TGCGCCAGCAGCTTGGATGGCACAGATACGCAGTATTTT,CASSLDGTDTQYF,TRBJ2-3,-,TRBV5-1,-
TGTGCCAGCAGCGCAAGTCCGGGAAACACCATATATTTT,CASSASPGNTIYF,TRBJ1-3,-,TRBV7-6,-
TGCAGTGCTAGCCGGGAGGACATTCAGTACTTC,CSASREDIQYF,TRBJ2-4,TRBD2,TRBV20-1,-
TGTGCCAGCAGCTCCGCGGACGGGGGTGAGCAGTACTTC,CASSSADGGEQYF,TRBJ2-7,-,TRBV7-6,-
TGCGCCAGCAGTGAGCCTGGGACACCAGAGCAGTTCTTC,CASSEPGTPEQFF,TRBJ2-1,-,TRBV10-1,many
TGTGCCGCCCTTAGCGGGGCGGGTTTCGACAATGAGCAGTTCTTC,CAALSGAGFDNEQFF,TRBJ2-1,TRBD2,TRBV10-3,many
TGTGCCAGCAGTGATCAGGGTTTAGGCAATCAGCCCCAGCATTTT,CASSDQGLGNQPQHF,TRBJ1-5,-,TRBV2,-
TGTGCCAGCAGCCAATCCGGGACTAGCGGTATAAATGAGCAGTTCTTC,CASSQSGTSGINEQFF,TRBJ2-1,TRBD2,TRBV5-4,-
TGTGCCAGCAGTCGACAACAGGGGTACGAGCAGTACTTC,CASSRQQGYEQYF,TRBJ2-7,TRBD1,TRBV27,once
TGTGCCAGCAGCTTAGTCGCGGACGGTGGCTACACCTTC,CASSLVADGGYTF,TRBJ1-2,-,TRBV7-6,-
TGTGCCAGCAGCGCTGGACTAGGATACGAGCAGTACTTC,CASSAGLGYEQYF,TRBJ2-7,TRBD2,TRBV5-3,-
TGTGCCAGCAGTAGGACAGGGGGGGACACTGAAGCTTTCTTT,CASSRTGGDTEAFF,TRBJ1-1,TRBD1,TRBV6-1,-
TGTGCCAGCAGTGAAGGGCGGGGCTCCTACGAGCAGTACTTC,CASSEGRGSYEQYF,TRBJ2-7,-,TRBV6-1,-
TGTGCCAGCAGCGTGCAGGGGAAAGAGACCCAGTACTTC,CASSVQGKETQYF,TRBJ2-5,-,TRBV5-5,few
TGTGCCAGCAGCTTCCGGGACAGATATCAGCCCCAGCATTTT,CASSFRDRYQPQHF,TRBJ1-5,TRBD1,TRBV7-8,many
TGTGCCAGCAGTTTATGGGGGGACCAGACTACCCAGTACTTC,CASSLWGDQTTQYF,TRBJ2-5,-,TRBV28,many
TGTGCCAGCAGTCACCCCCTTACAGGGGGCGTGTGGGACACTGAAGCTTTCTTT,CASSHPLTGGVWDTEAFF,TRBJ1-1,TRBD1,TRBV28,-
TGTGCCAGCAGCCAAGATTCGCCAGCGCCGGGGGCAGATACGCAGTATTTT,CASSQDSPAPGADTQYF,TRBJ2-3,-,TRBV4-2,-
TGTGCCAGCAGCGTAGGGCTAGCTTTATACAATGAGCAGTTCTTC,CASSVGLALYNEQFF,TRBJ2-1,-,TRBV9,-
TGTGCCACCAGCAGAGATCGGGGGCCCTTTAATGAAAAACTGTTTTTT,CATSRDRGPFNEKLFF,TRBJ1-4,-,TRBV15,few
TGTGCCACTGCCAGCCTAGCGGTGTCCTACGAGCAGTACTTC,CATASLAVSYEQYF,TRBJ2-7,TRBD2,TRBV10-3,-
TGTGCCAGCAGCCCCCGGGACCGGAGCTCCTACAATGAGCAGTTCTTC,CASSPRDRSSYNEQFF,TRBJ2-1,-,TRBV9,-
TGTGCCAGCAGAAAAGAGGATGCAGATACGCAGTATTTT,CASRKEDADTQYF,TRBJ2-3,-,TRBV7-9,-
TGTGCCAGCAGCGCCCTGTACGGCTACACCTTC,CASSALYGYTF,TRBJ1-2,-,TRBV2,-
TGTGCCATCACCGAGACACCGAACACTGAAGCTTTCTTT,CAITETPNTEAFF,TRBJ1-1,-,TRBV10-3,-
TGTGCCTGGAGTGGGACTGGAAACACCATATATTTT,CAWSGTGNTIYF,TRBJ1-3,-,TRBV30,-
TGTGCCAGCAGCCTCACCCCCCCGGGAGAGATGTATGGCTACACCTTC,CASSLTPPGEMYGYTF,TRBJ1-2,-,TRBV7-2,-
TGTGCCAGCAGCTTAGCTGGTTACACAGATACGCAGTATTTT,CASSLAGYTDTQYF,TRBJ2-3,-,TRBV7-9,-
TGTGCCAGCAGCGCCACGGCCCCAGGGACAGGGGTAATTAATGAGCAGTTCTTC,CASSATAPGTGVINEQFF,TRBJ2-1,TRBD1,TRBV9,-
TGTGCCAGCAGCGTGGGTTGGGACAGGGGAACCGATGGCTACACCTTC,CASSVGWDRGTDGYTF,TRBJ1-2,TRBD1,TRBV9,-
TGCAGCGGGGACCGACACAATGAGCAGTTCTTC,CSGDRHNEQFF,TRBJ2-1,-,TRBV20-1,-
TGCGCCAGCAGCGCCGGCCCTAGCACAGATACGCAGTATTTT,CASSAGPSTDTQYF,TRBJ2-3,-,TRBV5-1,-
TGCAGCGTTGAATTGACTAGTGGGACAGATACGCAGTATTTT,CSVELTSGTDTQYF,TRBJ2-3,-,TRBV29-1,few
TGTGCCAGCAGCCAAGATTGGCCTAGCGGGAGAACAGATACGCAGTATTTT,CASSQDWPSGRTDTQYF,TRBJ2-3,TRBD2,TRBV4-2,-
TGTGCCAGCAGCGTACGGACAGGGTATGACGGGGAGCTGTTTTTT,CASSVRTGYDGELFF,TRBJ2-2,TRBD1,TRBV9,-
TGCGCCAGCAGAGCTAGGGCCGAGAGATACAATGAGCAGTTCTTC,CASRARAERYNEQFF,TRBJ2-1,-,TRBV5-1,-
TGTGCCAGCAGTCCCCCGGGGCTGTCGTTAAACTATGGCTACACCTTC,CASSPPGLSLNYGYTF,TRBJ1-2,-,TRBV28,-
TGCAGCGTTGAGCCGACTAGCGGGAGCACCAATGAGCAGTTCTTC,CSVEPTSGSTNEQFF,TRBJ2-1,TRBD2,TRBV29-1,-